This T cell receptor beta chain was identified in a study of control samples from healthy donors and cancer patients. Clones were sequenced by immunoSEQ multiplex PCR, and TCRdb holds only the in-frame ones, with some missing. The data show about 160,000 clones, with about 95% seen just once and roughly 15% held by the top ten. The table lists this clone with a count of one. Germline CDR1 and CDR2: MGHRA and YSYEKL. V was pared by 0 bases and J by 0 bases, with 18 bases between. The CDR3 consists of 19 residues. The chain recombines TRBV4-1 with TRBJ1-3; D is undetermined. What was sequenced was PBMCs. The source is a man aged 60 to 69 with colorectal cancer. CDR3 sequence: CASSQDKARWVHSGNTIYF. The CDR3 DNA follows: TGCGCCAGCAGCCAAGATAAGGCCCGCTGGGTACACTCTGGAAACACCATATATTTT.